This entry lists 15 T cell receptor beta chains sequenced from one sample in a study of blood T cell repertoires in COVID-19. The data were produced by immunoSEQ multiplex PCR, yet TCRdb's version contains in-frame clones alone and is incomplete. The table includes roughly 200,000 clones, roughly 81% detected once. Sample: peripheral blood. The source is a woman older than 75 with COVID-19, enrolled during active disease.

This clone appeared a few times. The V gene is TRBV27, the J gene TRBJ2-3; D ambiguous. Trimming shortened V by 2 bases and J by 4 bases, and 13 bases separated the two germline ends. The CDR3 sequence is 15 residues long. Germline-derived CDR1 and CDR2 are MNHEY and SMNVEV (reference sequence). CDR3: CASSLMGKMADTQYF. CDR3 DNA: TGTGCCAGCAGTTTAATGGGCAAGATGGCAGATACGCAGTATTTT.

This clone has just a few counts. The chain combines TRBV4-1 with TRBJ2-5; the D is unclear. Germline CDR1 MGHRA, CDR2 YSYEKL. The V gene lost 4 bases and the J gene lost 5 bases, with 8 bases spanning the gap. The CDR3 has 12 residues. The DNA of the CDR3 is TGCGCCAGCAGCCTCACCGGGGAGACCCAGTACTTC. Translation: CASSLTGETQYF.

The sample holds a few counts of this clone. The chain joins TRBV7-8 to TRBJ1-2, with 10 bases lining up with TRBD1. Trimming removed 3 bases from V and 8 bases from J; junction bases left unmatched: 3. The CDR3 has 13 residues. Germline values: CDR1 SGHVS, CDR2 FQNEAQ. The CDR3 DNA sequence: TGTGCCAGCAGCTTTGACAGGGGGCTGGGCTACACCTTC. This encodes CASSFDRGLGYTF.

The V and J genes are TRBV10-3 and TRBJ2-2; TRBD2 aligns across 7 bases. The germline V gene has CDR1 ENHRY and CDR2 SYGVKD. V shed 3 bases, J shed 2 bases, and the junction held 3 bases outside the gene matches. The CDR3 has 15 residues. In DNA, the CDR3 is TGTGCCATCAGTGACCCAGCGGGAAACACCGGGGAGCTGTTTTTT. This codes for CAISDPAGNTGELFF.

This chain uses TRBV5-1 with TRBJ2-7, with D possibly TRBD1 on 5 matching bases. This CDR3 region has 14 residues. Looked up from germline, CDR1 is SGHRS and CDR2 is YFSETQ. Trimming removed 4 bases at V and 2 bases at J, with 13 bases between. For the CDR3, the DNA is TGCGCCAGCAGCCCGGCTGACAGAGCCTACGAGCAGTACTTC. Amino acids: CASSPADRAYEQYF.

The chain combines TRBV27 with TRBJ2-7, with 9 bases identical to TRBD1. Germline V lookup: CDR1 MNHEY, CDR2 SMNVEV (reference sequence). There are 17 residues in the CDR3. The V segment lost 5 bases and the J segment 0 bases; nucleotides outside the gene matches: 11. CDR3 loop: CASSPSLDRGRSYEQYF. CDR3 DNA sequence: TGTGCCAGCAGTCCGAGCTTGGACAGGGGACGCTCCTACGAGCAGTACTTC.

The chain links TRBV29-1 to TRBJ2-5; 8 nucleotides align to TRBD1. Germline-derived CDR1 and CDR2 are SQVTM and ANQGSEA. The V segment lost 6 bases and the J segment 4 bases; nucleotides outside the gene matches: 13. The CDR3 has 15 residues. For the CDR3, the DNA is TGCAGCGTAACCGCAGGGGGCTCGGTGGGAGAGACCCAGTACTTC. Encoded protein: CSVTAGGSVGETQYF.

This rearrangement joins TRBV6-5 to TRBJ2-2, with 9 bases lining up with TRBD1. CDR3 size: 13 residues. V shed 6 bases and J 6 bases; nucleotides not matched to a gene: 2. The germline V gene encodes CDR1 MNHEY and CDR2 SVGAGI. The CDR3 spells CASRRQGAGELFF. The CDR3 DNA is TGTGCCAGCAGAAGACAGGGGGCCGGGGAGCTGTTTTTT.

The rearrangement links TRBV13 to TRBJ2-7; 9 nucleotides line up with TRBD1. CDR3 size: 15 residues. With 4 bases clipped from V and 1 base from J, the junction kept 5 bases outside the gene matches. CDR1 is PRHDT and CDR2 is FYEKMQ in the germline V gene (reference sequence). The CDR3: CASSSQGAPSYEQYF. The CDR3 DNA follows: TGTGCCAGCAGCTCACAGGGGGCTCCTTCCTACGAGCAGTACTTC.

The CDR3 coding sequence is TGTGCCAGCAGCCCACCCCAGGGGGGTTTGAACACTGAAGCTTTCTTT. Its protein is CASSPPQGGLNTEAFF. This rearrangement joins TRBV28 to TRBJ1-1; 7 bases agree with TRBD1. The CDR3 spans 16 residues. V gave up 6 bases and J gave up 0 bases; unmatched junction bases: 10. Germline lookup yields CDR1 MDHEN and CDR2 SYDVKM. Full variable domain (rest looked up from reference TRBV28 and TRBJ1-1): DVKVTQSSRYLVKRTGEKVFLECVQDMDHENMFWYRQDPGLGLRLIYFSYDVKMKEKGDIPEGYSVSREKKERFSLILESASTNQTSMYLCASSPPQGGLNTEAFFGQGTRLTVV.

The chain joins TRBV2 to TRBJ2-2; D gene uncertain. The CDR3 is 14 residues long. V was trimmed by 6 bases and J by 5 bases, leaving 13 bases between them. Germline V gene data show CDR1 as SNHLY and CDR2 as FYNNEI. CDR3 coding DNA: TGTGCCAGCAGCACCCGGGTATTAACCGGGGAGCTGTTTTTT. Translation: CASSTRVLTGELFF.

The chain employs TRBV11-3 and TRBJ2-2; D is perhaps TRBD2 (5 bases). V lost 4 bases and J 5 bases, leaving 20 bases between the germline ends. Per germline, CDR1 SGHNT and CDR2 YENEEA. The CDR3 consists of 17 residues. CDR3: CASSYRTLYTITGELFF. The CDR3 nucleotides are TGTGCCAGCAGCTACCGGACTCTTTATACGATAACCGGGGAGCTGTTTTTT.

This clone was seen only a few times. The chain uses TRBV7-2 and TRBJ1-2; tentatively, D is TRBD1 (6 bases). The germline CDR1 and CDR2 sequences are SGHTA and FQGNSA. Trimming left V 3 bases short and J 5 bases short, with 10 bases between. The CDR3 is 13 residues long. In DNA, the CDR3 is TGTGCCAGCAGCTTCACGACAGGATATGGCTACACCTTC. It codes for CASSFTTGYGYTF. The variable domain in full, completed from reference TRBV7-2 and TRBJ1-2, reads GAGVSQSPSNKVTEKGKDVELRCDPISGHTALYWYRQSLGQGLEFLIYFQGNSAPDKSGLPSDRFSAERTGGSVSTLTIQRTQQEDSAVYLCASSFTTGYGYTFGSGTRLTVV.

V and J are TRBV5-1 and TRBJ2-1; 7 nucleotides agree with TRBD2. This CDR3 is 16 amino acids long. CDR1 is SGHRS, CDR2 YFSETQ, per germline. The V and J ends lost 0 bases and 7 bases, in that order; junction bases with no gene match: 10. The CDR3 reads CASSLEGGAAWNEQFF. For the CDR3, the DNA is TGCGCCAGCAGCTTGGAGGGAGGGGCCGCTTGGAATGAGCAGTTCTTC.

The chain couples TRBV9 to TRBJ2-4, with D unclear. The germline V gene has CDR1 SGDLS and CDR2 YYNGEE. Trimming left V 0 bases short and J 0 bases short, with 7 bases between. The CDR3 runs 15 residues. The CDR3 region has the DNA TGTGCCAGCAGCGTAGGCGCCGTAGCCAAAAACATTCAGTACTTC. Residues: CASSVGAVAKNIQYF.